The TCR beta chain described here comes from a study of human T cells and chemical hapten exposure. TCRdb passed the RACE reads through MiXCR, listing each CDR3 protein once. The data hold 270,000 or so distinct CDR3 sequences, with just under 8% observed a single time. Noted time point: pre-sensitization, week 0. Documented treatment: therapeutic diphenylcyclopropenone sensitization with weekly scalp DPC. V dropped 3 bases and J dropped 3; count of bases not matched to a gene: 8. The CDR3 is made up of 15 amino acids. In germline, CDR1 is MDHEN, CDR2 SYDVKM. The chain uses TRBV28 and TRBJ2-7, with 7 bases matching TRBD1. This specimen consisted of whole blood, obtained in connection with sensitization to the hapten diphenylcyclopropenone (DPC). The clonotype originates from a man between 18 and 29 years old with alopecia areata. Some clones in this sample may be carry-over from other donors' samples. For the CDR3, the DNA is TGTGCCAGCAGTTTTCCCGACAGGGTGTTCTACGAGCAGTACTTC. It yields the protein CASSFPDRVFYEQYF.